Detailed here is one TCR beta chain. Its antigen target is currently unknown. No base-level quality is on record; no much larger clone is a single base apart. The data were obtained in a study of control samples from healthy donors and cancer patients (dated by TCRdb to about 2020). Library prep was done by the immunoSEQ multiplex PCR assay. TCRdb obtained this table from immuneACCESS and retained in-frame rearrangements with V and J assigned. These tables miss some clones; where compared with another copy, unresolved V genes account for less than half of the shortfall, and the remainder is unexplained. Here the sample has 90,000 to 100,000 clones; approximately 88% occur a single time. Roughly 39% of the sample rests with the top ten. The sequence derives from a man between 65 and 79 years old with lung cancer. The sample comprised PBMCs.

The CDR3 sequence is CASSDRGGGANVLTF. The base sequence is TGTGCCAGCAGTGACAGGGGAGGTGGGGCCAACGTCCTGACTTTC. This sequence uses TRBV27 and TRBJ2-6, with 8 junctional bases fitting TRBD1. V is cut back by 5 bases and J by 3 bases, with 3 bases in the junction unmatched. The CDR3 contains 15 residues, cysteine and phenylalanine counted. The kept DNA is CDR3 alone, 45 bases in frame from the first base. Via the germline V gene (reference sequence), CDR1 is MNHEY and CDR2 SMNVEV.